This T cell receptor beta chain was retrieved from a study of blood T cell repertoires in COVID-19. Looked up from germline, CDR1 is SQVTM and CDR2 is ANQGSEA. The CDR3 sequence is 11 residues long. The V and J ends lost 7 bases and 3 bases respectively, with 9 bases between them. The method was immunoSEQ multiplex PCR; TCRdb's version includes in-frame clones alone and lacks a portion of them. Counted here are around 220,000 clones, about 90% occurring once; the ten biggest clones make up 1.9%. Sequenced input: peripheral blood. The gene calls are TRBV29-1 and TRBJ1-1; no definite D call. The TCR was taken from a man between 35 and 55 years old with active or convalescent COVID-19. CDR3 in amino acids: CSAHRDTEAFF. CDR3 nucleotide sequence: TGCAGCGCCCACCGGGACACTGAAGCTTTCTTT.